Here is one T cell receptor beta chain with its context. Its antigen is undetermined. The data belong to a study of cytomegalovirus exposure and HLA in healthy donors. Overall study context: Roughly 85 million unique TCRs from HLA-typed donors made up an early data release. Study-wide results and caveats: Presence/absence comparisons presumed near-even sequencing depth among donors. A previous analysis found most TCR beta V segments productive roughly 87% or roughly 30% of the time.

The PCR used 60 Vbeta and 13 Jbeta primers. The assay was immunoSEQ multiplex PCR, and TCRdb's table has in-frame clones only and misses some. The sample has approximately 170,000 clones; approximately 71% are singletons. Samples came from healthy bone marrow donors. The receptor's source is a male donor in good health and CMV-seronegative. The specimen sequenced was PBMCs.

As DNA, the CDR3 is TGTGCCAGTATGGGTGCGGGGGGGATCACAGATACGCAGTATTTT. It yields the protein CASMGAGGITDTQYF. This rearrangement joins TRBV19 to TRBJ2-3; 9 positions agree with TRBD2. With V trimmed by 7 bases and J by 2 bases, 7 bases remained unmatched. Germline V gene data show CDR1 as LNHDA and CDR2 as SQIVND (reference sequence). This CDR3 has 15 amino acids.